This paragraph covers one T cell receptor beta chain sequence. Per the original methods: It was from reference gene primer amplification that nucleated cell counts were estimated. Clones were sequenced by immunoSEQ multiplex PCR, and TCRdb holds only the in-frame ones, with some missing. The DNA gave D and trimming, while V, J and clone size come from that table. The repertoire holds around 200,000 clones, with about 88% as singletons. The sample belongs to a study of blood T cell repertoires in COVID-19. The specimen sequenced was peripheral blood. This sequence originates from a woman aged 80 or older with acute or convalescent COVID-19.

CDR3 in DNA: TGCGCCAGCAGCCCTCCTGGGGCGGGGCTCACAGATACGCAGTATTTT. Amino acid sequence: CASSPPGAGLTDTQYF. This rearrangement joins TRBV5-1 to TRBJ2-3, with D possibly matching TRBD2 (6 bases). Trimming cost V 4 bases and J 2 bases, with 17 bases left between them. The germline V gene has CDR1 SGHRS and CDR2 YFSETQ. The CDR3 totals 16 residues.